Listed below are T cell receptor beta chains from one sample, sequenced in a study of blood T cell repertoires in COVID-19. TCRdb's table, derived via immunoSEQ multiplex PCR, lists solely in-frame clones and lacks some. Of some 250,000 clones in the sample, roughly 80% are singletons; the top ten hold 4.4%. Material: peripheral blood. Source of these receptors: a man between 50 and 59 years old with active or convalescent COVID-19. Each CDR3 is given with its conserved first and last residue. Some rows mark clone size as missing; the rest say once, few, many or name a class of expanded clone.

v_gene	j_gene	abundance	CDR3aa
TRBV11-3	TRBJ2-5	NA	CASSFTSGGAETQYF
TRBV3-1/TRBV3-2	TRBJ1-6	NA	CASSQYRSSYNSPLHF
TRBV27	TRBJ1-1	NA	CASSTPGRGTEAFF
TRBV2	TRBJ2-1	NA	CASSKTSGDYNEQFF
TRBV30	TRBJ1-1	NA	CAWRRSRENTEAFF
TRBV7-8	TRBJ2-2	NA	CASSLDQNRAQTGELFF
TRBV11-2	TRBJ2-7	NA	CASSLVTGEQYF
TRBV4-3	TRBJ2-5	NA	CASSPYHGQQETQYF
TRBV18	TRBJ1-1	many	CASSPGASEAFF
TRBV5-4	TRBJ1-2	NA	CASSLGQSYGYTF
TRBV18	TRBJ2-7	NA	CASSPLWTGGRDEQYF
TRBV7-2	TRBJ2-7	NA	CASSLAVGGYEQYF
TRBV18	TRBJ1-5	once	CASSPATGGVNQPQHF
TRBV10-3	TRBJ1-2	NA	CAISESGTGVGYTF
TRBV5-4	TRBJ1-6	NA	CASSWDRGNSPLHF
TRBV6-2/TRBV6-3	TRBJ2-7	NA	CASSYTSGVPYEQYF
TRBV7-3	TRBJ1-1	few	CASSPDRVRNTEAFF
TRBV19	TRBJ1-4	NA	CASSIDANEKLFF
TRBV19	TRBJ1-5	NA	CASSETGKGQPQHF
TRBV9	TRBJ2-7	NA	CASSRQLAGGHYEQYF
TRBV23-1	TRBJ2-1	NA	CAGGGVNEQFF
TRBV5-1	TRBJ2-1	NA	CASSSGTGVRNEQFF